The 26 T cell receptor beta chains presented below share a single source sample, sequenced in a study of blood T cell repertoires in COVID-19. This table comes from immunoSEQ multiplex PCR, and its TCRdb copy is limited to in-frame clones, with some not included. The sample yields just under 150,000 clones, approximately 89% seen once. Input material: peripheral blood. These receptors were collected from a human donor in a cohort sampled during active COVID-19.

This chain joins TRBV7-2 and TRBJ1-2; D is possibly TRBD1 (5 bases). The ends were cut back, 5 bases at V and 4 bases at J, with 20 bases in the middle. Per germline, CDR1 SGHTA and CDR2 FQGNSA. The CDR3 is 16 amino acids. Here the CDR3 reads CASSPGWQGARYGYTF. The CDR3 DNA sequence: TGTGCCAGCAGCCCCGGGTGGCAGGGCGCCCGCTATGGCTACACCTTC.

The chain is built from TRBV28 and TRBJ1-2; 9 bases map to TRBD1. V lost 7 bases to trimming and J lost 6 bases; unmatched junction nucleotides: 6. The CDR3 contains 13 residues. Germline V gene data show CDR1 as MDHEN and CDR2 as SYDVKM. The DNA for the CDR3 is TGTGCCAGCACTTCACAGGGGGCGCATGGCTACACCTTC. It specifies CASTSQGAHGYTF.

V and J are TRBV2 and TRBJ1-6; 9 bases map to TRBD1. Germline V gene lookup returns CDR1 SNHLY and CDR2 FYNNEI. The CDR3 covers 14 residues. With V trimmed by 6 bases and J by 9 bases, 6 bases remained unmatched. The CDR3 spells CASSSTGGSSPLHF. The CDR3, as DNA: TGTGCCAGCAGCTCGACAGGGGGTAGTTCACCCCTCCACTTT.

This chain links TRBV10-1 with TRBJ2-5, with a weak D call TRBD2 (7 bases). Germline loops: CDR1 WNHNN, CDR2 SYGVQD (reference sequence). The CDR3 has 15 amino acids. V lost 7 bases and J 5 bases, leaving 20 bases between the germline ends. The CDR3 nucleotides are TGCGCCAGCAAAAGGGAGGGACACGAAAGGGAGACCCAGTACTTC. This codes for CASKREGHERETQYF.

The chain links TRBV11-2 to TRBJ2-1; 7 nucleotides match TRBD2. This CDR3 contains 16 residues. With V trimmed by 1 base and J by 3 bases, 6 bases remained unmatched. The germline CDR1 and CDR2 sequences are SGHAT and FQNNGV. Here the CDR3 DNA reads TGTGCCAGCAGCTTAGGGCCTGGCGGGGGCTACAATGAGCAGTTCTTC. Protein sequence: CASSLGPGGGYNEQFF. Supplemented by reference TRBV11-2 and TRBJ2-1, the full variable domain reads EAGVAQSPRYKIIEKRQSVAFWCNPISGHATLYWYQQILGQGPKLLIQFQNNGVVDDSQLPKDRFSAERLKGVDSTLKIQPAKLEDSAVYLCASSLGPGGGYNEQFFGPGTRLTVL.

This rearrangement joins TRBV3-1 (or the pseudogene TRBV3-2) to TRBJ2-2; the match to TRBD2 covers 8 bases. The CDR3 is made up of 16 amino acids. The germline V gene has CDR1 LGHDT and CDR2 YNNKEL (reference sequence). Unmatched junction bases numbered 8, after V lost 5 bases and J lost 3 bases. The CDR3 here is CASSALAGTDTGELFF. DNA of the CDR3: TGTGCCAGCAGCGCATTAGCGGGGACTGACACCGGGGAGCTGTTTTTT.

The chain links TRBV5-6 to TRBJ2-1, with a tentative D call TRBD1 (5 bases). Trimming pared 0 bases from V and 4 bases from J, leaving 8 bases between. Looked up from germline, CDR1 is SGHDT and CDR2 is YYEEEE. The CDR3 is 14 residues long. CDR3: CASSLGQPYNEQFF. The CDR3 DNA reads TGTGCCAGCAGCTTGGGACAGCCATACAATGAGCAGTTCTTC.

As DNA, the CDR3 is TGTGCCAGCAGCTTGATGGGACAGGTCCATAGCAATCAGCCCCAGCATTTT. Translation gives CASSLMGQVHSNQPQHF. The chain is built from TRBV5-5 and TRBJ1-5, with 8 bases that match TRBD1. Germline CDR1 SGHKS, CDR2 YYEKEE (reference sequence). There are 17 residues in the CDR3. V trimming: 1 base; J trimming: 0 bases; junction bases outside the gene matches: 6.

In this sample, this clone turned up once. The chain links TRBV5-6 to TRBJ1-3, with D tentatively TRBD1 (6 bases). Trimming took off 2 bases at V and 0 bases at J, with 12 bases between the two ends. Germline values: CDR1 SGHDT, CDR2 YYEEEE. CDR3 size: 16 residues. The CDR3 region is CASSLTGTPSGNTIYF. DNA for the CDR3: TGTGCCAGCAGCTTAACCGGGACACCCTCTGGAAACACCATATATTTT.

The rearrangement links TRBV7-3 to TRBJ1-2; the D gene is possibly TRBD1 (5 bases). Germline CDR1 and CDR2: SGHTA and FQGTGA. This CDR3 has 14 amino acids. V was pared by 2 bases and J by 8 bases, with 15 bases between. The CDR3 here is CASSLSGNGGGYTF. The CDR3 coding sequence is TGTGCCAGCAGCTTATCGGGCAACGGGGGAGGCTACACCTTC.

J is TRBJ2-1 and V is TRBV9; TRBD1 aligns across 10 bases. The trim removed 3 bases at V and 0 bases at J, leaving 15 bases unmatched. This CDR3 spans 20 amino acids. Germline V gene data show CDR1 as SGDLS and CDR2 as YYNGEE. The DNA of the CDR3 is TGTGCCAGCAGCGCCCGCCGTCCGGGACAGGGGTCCCGCTCCTACAATGAGCAGTTCTTC. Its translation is CASSARRPGQGSRSYNEQFF.

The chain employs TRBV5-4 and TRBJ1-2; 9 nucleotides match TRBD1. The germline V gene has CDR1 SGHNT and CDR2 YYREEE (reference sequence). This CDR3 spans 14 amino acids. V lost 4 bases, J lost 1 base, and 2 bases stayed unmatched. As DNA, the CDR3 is TGTGCCAGCAGCCCGGACAGGGGTAACTATGGCTACACCTTC. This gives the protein CASSPDRGNYGYTF.

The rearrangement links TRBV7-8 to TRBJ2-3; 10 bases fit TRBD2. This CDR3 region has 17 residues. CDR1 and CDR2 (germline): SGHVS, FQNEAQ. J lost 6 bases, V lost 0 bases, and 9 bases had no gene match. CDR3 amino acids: CASSLAPAGGLWDTQYF. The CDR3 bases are TGTGCCAGCAGCTTAGCACCAGCGGGGGGGCTTTGGGATACGCAGTATTTT.

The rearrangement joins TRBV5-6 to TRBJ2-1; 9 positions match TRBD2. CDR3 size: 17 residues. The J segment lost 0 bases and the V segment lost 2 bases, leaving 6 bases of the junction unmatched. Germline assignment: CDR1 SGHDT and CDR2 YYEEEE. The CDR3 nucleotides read TGTGCCAGCAGCTTCCTAGCGGGGATCAACTCCTACAATGAGCAGTTCTTC. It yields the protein CASSFLAGINSYNEQFF.

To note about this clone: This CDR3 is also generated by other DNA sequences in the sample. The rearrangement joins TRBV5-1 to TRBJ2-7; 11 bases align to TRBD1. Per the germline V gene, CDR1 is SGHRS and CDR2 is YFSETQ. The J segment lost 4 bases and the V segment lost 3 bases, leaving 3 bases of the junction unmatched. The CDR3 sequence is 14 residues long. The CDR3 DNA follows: TGCGCCAGCAGCTCCGGGACAGGGGGTTACGAGCAGTACTTC. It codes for CASSSGTGGYEQYF.

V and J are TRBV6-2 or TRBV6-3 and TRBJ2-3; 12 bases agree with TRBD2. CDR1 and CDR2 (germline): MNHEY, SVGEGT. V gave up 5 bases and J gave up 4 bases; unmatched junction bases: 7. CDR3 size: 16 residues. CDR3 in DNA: TGTGCCAGCAGTCTAGCTAGCGGGGGGGCCGCAGATACGCAGTATTTT. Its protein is CASSLASGGAADTQYF.

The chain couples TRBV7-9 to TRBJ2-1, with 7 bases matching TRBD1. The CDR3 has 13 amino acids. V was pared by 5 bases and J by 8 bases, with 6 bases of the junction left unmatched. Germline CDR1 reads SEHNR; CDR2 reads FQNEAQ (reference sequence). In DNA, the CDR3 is TGTGCCAGCAGCCCGGGACAGTCGGATGAGCAGTTCTTC. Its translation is CASSPGQSDEQFF.

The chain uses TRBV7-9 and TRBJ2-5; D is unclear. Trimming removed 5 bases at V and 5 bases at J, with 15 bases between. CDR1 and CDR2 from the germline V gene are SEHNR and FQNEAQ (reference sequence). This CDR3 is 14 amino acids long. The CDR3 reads CASSPLPGWETQYF. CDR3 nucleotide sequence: TGTGCCAGCAGCCCCCTGCCCGGTTGGGAGACCCAGTACTTC.

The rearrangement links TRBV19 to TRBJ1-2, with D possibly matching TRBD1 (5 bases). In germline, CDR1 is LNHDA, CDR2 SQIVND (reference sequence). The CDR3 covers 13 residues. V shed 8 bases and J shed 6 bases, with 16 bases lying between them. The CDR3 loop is CASRFVAGNGYTF. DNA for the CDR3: TGTGCCAGTCGGTTCGTGGCAGGGAATGGCTACACCTTC. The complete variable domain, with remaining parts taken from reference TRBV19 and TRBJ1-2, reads DGGITQSPKYLFRKEGQNVTLSCEQNLNHDAMYWYRQDPGQGLRLIYYSQIVNDFQKGDIAEGYSVSREKKESFPLTVTSAQKNPTAFYLCASRFVAGNGYTFGSGTRLTVV.

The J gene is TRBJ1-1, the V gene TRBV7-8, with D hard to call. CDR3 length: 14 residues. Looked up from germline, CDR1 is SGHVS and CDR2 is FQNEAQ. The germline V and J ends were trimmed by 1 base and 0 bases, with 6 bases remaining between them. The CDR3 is CASSLGHLNTEAFF. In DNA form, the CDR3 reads TGTGCCAGCAGCTTAGGACACCTGAACACTGAAGCTTTCTTT.

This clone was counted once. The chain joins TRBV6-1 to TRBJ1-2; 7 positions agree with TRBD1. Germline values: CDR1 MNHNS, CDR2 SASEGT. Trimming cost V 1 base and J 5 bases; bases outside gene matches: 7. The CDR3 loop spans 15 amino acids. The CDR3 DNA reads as TGTGCCAGCAGTGAAGACGGGACAGTGGTTTATGGCTACACCTTC. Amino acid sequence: CASSEDGTVVYGYTF.

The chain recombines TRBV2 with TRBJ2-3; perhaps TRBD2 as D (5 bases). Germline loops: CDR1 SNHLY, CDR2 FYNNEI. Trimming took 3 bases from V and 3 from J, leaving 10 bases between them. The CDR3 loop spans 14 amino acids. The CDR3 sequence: CASSDDLATDTQYF. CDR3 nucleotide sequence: TGTGCCAGCAGTGACGACCTAGCAACAGATACGCAGTATTTT.

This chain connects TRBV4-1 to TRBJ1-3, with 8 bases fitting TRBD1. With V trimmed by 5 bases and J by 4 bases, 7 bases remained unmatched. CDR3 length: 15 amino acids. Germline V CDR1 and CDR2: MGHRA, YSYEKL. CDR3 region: CASSTRQGTGNTIYF. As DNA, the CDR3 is TGCGCCAGCAGCACCCGACAGGGGACCGGAAACACCATATATTTT.

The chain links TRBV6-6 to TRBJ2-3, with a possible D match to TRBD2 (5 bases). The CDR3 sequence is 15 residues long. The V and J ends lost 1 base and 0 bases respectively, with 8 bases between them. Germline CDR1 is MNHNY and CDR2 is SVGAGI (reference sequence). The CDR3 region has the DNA TGTGCCAGCAGTTACTTTCCGGGAAGCACAGATACGCAGTATTTT. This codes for CASSYFPGSTDTQYF.

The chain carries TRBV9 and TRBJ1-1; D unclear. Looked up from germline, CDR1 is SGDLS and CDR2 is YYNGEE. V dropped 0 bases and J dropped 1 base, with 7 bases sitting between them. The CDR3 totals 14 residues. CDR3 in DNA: TGTGCCAGCAGCGTAGGGGCAAAGAACACTGAAGCTTTCTTT. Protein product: CASSVGAKNTEAFF.

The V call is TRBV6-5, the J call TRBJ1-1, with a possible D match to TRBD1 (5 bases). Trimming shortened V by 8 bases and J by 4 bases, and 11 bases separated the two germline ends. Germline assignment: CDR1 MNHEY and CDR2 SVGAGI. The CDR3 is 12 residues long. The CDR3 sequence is CASGPGGTEAFF. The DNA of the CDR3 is TGTGCCAGCGGCCCCGGGGGCACTGAAGCTTTCTTT.